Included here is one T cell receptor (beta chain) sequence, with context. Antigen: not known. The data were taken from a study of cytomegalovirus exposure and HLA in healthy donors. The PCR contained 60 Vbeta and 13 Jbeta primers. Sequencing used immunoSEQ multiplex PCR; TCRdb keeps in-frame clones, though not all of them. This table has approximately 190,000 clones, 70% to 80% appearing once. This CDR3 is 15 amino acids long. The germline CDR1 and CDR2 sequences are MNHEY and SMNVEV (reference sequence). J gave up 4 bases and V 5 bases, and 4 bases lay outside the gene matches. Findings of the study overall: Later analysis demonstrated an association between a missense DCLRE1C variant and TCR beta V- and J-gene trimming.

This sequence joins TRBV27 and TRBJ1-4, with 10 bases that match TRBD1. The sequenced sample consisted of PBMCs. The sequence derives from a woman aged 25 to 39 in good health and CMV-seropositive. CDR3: CASSPRTGGNEKLFF. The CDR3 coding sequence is TGTGCCAGCAGTCCGAGGACAGGGGGTAATGAAAAACTGTTTTTT.